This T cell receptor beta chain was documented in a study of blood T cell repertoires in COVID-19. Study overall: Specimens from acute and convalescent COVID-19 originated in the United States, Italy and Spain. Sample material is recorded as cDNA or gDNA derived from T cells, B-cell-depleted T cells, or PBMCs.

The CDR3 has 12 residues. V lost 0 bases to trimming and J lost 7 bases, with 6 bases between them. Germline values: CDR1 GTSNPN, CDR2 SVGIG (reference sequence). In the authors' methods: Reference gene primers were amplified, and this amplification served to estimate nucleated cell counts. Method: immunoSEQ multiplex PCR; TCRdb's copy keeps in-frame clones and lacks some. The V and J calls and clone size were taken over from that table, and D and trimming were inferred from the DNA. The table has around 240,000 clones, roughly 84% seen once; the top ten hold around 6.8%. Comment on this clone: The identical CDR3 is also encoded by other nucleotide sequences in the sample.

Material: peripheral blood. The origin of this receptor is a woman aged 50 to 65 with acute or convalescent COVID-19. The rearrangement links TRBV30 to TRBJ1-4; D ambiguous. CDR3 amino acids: CAWSVSGEKLFF. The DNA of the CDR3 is TGTGCCTGGAGTGTTTCGGGTGAAAAACTGTTTTTT.